One and the same sample provided the 28 T cell receptor beta chains below, sequenced in a study of cytomegalovirus exposure and HLA in healthy donors. The PCR used 60 Vbeta and 13 Jbeta primers. Sequencing was performed with immunoSEQ multiplex PCR; in TCRdb, only in-frame clones are kept and a portion is missing. This table holds under 200,000 clones, approximately 78% found once. The source material was PBMCs. These receptors came from a woman aged 40 to 55 in good health and CMV-seronegative.

The chain is built from TRBV28 and TRBJ1-3, with 9 positions matching TRBD1. With 6 bases clipped from V and 4 bases from J, the junction kept 7 bases outside the gene matches. CDR3 size: 15 residues. CDR1 MDHEN and CDR2 SYDVKM come from the germline V gene. This CDR3 is CASRRDRGNGNTIYF. CDR3 sequence (DNA): TGTGCCAGCAGGCGCGACAGGGGGAACGGAAACACCATATATTTT. The full variable domain, completed using reference TRBV28 and TRBJ1-3, is DVKVTQSSRYLVKRTGEKVFLECVQDMDHENMFWYRQDPGLGLRLIYFSYDVKMKEKGDIPEGYSVSREKKERFSLILESASTNQTSMYLCASRRDRGNGNTIYFGEGSWLTVV.

This rearrangement joins TRBV15 to TRBJ1-1, with a weak D call TRBD1 (5 bases). The germline CDR1 and CDR2 sequences are LNHNV and YYDKDF (reference sequence). The V end was cut by 2 bases, the J end by 4 bases, with 14 bases between. CDR3 length: 15 amino acids. The CDR3 region is CATSRLQTVVTEAFF. In nucleotides, the CDR3 is TGTGCCACCAGCAGACTCCAGACAGTCGTCACTGAAGCTTTCTTT.

The chain carries TRBV6-6 and TRBJ1-2, with TRBD1 matching 9 bases. Germline CDR1 and CDR2: MNHNY and SVGAGI (reference sequence). The CDR3 consists of 15 residues. Losses at the gene ends were 5 bases for V and 8 bases for J; bases not matched to a gene: 12. CDR3: CASSGPRDRVGGYTF. Here the CDR3 DNA reads TGTGCCAGCAGTGGACCCAGGGACAGGGTGGGCGGCTACACCTTC.

The CDR3 sequence is CASFIQGRDTEAFF. The CDR3 DNA is TGTGCCAGCTTCATACAGGGCCGTGACACTGAAGCTTTCTTT. The chain links TRBV6-6 to TRBJ1-1, with D maybe TRBD1 (6 bases). The V end was cut by 8 bases, the J end by 3 bases, with 16 bases between. The CDR3 consists of 14 residues. Germline values: CDR1 MNHNY, CDR2 SVGAGI (reference sequence).

For this clone: Other DNA sequences in the sample encode the same CDR3. The chain recombines TRBV15 with TRBJ2-7; TRBD2 agrees at 8 bases. Germline lookup yields CDR1 LNHNV and CDR2 YYDKDF (reference sequence). The CDR3 extends over 16 amino acids. V shed 0 bases and J 2 bases; nucleotides not matched to a gene: 6. CDR3 DNA: TGTGCCACCAGCAGAGATCCTACGCGGGGGGCCTACGAGCAGTACTTC. This encodes CATSRDPTRGAYEQYF.

The rearrangement joins TRBV11-2 to TRBJ1-5; a possible D gene is TRBD1 (6 bases). The CDR3 runs to 17 residues. Germline V gives CDR1 SGHAT, CDR2 FQNNGV. The ends were cut back, 1 base at V and 11 bases at J, with 24 bases in the middle. The CDR3 region is CASSLGTGSPPIGAQHF. As DNA, the CDR3 is TGTGCCAGCAGCTTAGGCACAGGGTCCCCCCCAATTGGAGCCCAGCATTTT.

The V call is TRBV5-1, the J call TRBJ2-6, with 9 nucleotides matching TRBD1. The CDR3 covers 18 residues. J was trimmed by 1 base and V by 3 bases; bases with no gene match: 8. Per the germline V gene, CDR1 is SGHRS and CDR2 is YFSETQ. The CDR3 here is CASSSPDRGRSGANVLTF. CDR3 nucleotides: TGCGCCAGCAGCTCGCCGGACAGGGGAAGATCTGGGGCCAACGTCCTGACTTTC.

Comment on this clone: An end of the junction differs from the germline gene, which may be a read error. J is TRBJ2-7 and V is TRBV2; D gene unclear. CDR3 size: 13 residues. Germline CDR1 is SNHLY and CDR2 is FYNNEI. The CDR3 sequence is CVNSPQSAYEQYF. CDR3 DNA sequence: TGCGTAAACAGTCCCCAGTCTGCCTACGAGCAGTACTTC.

The chain recombines TRBV6-4 with TRBJ1-5; D might be TRBD1 (5 bases). V lost 6 bases to trimming and J lost 3 bases, with 9 bases between them. Germline V gene data show CDR1 as MRHNA and CDR2 as SNTAGT. The CDR3 runs to 13 residues. CDR3 in amino acids: CASSAGINQPQHF. The CDR3 bases are TGTGCCAGCAGCGCAGGGATCAATCAGCCCCAGCATTTT.

The V gene is TRBV9, the J gene TRBJ1-1; D ambiguous. Germline loops: CDR1 SGDLS, CDR2 YYNGEE. The CDR3 contains 14 residues. V gave up 3 bases and J gave up 5 bases, with 14 bases separating them. Written as DNA, the CDR3 is TGTGCCAGCAGCGCTGACCCTGGGAGAACTGAAGCTTTCTTT. The encoded protein is CASSADPGRTEAFF.

The gene calls are TRBV6-5 and TRBJ1-2, with 8 bases identical to TRBD1. CDR3 length: 14 residues. Germline CDR1 reads MNHEY; CDR2 reads SVGAGI. V was clipped by 6 bases and J by 4 bases; unmatched bases: 7. Here the CDR3 DNA reads TGTGCCAGCAGACCTCGGACAGGGCTCTATGGCTACACCTTC. Protein product: CASRPRTGLYGYTF.

The chain carries TRBV5-1 and TRBJ1-3, with D tentatively TRBD1 (6 bases). This CDR3 comprises 16 residues. Germline-derived CDR1 and CDR2 are SGHRS and YFSETQ. Trimming shortened V by 0 bases and J by 4 bases, and 14 bases separated the two germline ends. The CDR3 loop reads CASSLGPTGVGNTIYF. CDR3 bases: TGCGCCAGCAGCTTGGGACCGACAGGCGTGGGAAACACCATATATTTT.

This chain links TRBV7-9 with TRBJ2-5; a possible D gene is TRBD1 (6 bases). CDR3 length: 11 residues. V lost 10 bases and J 5 bases, leaving 11 bases between the germline ends. Looked up from germline, CDR1 is SEHNR and CDR2 is FQNEAQ (reference sequence). In DNA form, the CDR3 reads TGTGCCACCGGACAGAGGGAGACCCAGTACTTC. This codes for CATGQRETQYF.

This clone was seen more than once but under ten times. The V gene is TRBV5-1, the J gene TRBJ1-3, with 7 bases fitting TRBD1. Per the germline V gene, CDR1 is SGHRS and CDR2 is YFSETQ. With 4 bases clipped from V and 4 bases from J, the junction kept 8 bases outside the gene matches. This CDR3 is built from 15 residues. The CDR3 DNA sequence: TGCGCCAGCAGCCCACCACAGGGGTACGGAAACACCATATATTTT. Translation gives CASSPPQGYGNTIYF.

This clone was detected a few times. The J gene is TRBJ2-3, the V gene TRBV9; perhaps TRBD2 as D (7 bases). The CDR3 totals 14 residues. The V end lost 6 bases, the J end lost 2 bases, and 13 bases lay between the germline ends. Germline loops: CDR1 SGDLS, CDR2 YYNGEE. CDR3 sequence (DNA): TGTGCCAGCAACGGTGGGGGGGCCACAGATACGCAGTATTTT. Translation: CASNGGGATDTQYF.

The chain uses TRBV28 and TRBJ2-7; 10 bases are a match to TRBD2. The V and J ends lost 4 bases and 4 bases, in that order; junction bases with no gene match: 4. CDR1 is MDHEN, CDR2 SYDVKM, per germline. The CDR3 loop spans 14 amino acids. In DNA, the CDR3 is TGTGCCAGCAGTTGGACTAGCGGTGTATACGAGCAGTACTTC. Its protein product is CASSWTSGVYEQYF.

This chain links TRBV7-8 with TRBJ2-1, with D perhaps matching TRBD1 (5 bases). The germline gives CDR1 SGHVS, CDR2 FQNEAQ. Trimming removed 5 bases from V and 7 bases from J, with 21 bases in between. CDR3 length: 16 residues. The DNA for the CDR3 is TGTGCCAGCAGCCCCAGGCTGGGCAGGGTAGGAAATGAGCAGTTCTTC. Translating it yields CASSPRLGRVGNEQFF.

The chain employs TRBV5-1 and TRBJ1-3; TRBD1 agrees at 9 bases. The CDR3 sequence is 17 residues long. CDR1 SGHRS and CDR2 YFSETQ come from the germline V gene. J lost 2 bases, V lost 3 bases, and 9 bases had no gene match. The CDR3 sequence is CASSSGQGNRPGNTIYF. The CDR3 DNA sequence: TGCGCCAGCAGCTCCGGACAGGGGAACAGACCTGGAAACACCATATATTTT.

Remarks on this clone: At one of its ends the junction is not consistent with the germline gene, which may arise from a read error. This chain joins TRBV7-6 and TRBJ2-2; possibly TRBD2 for D (5 bases). CDR1 and CDR2 from the germline V gene are SGHVS and FNYEAQ. The CDR3 loop spans 14 amino acids. In nucleotides, the CDR3 is TGTGCCAGCAGCTTATTCCAGAGTCCCGGGGAGCTGCTTTTT. It translates to CASSLFQSPGELLF.

This clone turned up a few times. This sequence joins TRBV2 and TRBJ2-7, with 7 bases that match TRBD1. This CDR3 is built from 14 residues. V was pared by 7 bases and J by 0 bases, with 6 bases of the junction left unmatched. Germline CDR1 and CDR2: SNHLY and FYNNEI. CDR3: CASKGQTSSYEQYF. The CDR3 nucleotides read TGTGCCAGCAAGGGACAGACCAGCTCCTACGAGCAGTACTTC.

The chain is built from TRBV5-4 and TRBJ2-4, with 7 nucleotides matching TRBD2. Germline CDR1 and CDR2: SGHNT and YYREEE (reference sequence). This CDR3 spans 16 amino acids. V lost 4 bases, J lost 1 base, and 8 bases stayed unmatched. The CDR3 DNA is TGTGCCAGCAGCCCGCGGGAGCGAGGGGCCAAAAACATTCAGTACTTC. It yields the protein CASSPRERGAKNIQYF.

CDR3 in amino acids: CASSSQGSLYGYTF. CDR3 in DNA: TGCGCCAGCAGCTCACAGGGGTCCCTCTATGGCTACACCTTC. The V and J genes are TRBV5-1 and TRBJ1-2, with 7 bases lining up with TRBD1. From germline, CDR1 is SGHRS and CDR2 YFSETQ. V was pared by 3 bases and J by 4 bases, with 6 bases of the junction left unmatched. The CDR3 runs to 14 residues.

This clone was picked up one time. The rearrangement links TRBV28 to TRBJ1-5; TRBD1 matches 7 bases. The germline gives CDR1 MDHEN, CDR2 SYDVKM. V shed 6 bases and J 0 bases; nucleotides not matched to a gene: 14. The length of the CDR3 is 18 residues. CDR3 residues: CASSLRDSHPYSNQPQHF. In DNA form, the CDR3 reads TGTGCCAGCAGCTTACGGGACAGTCACCCTTATAGCAATCAGCCCCAGCATTTT. The whole variable domain, remainder taken from reference TRBV28 and TRBJ1-5, is DVKVTQSSRYLVKRTGEKVFLECVQDMDHENMFWYRQDPGLGLRLIYFSYDVKMKEKGDIPEGYSVSREKKERFSLILESASTNQTSMYLCASSLRDSHPYSNQPQHFGDGTRLSIL.

This rearrangement joins TRBV2 to TRBJ2-3; D gene ambiguous. Trimming cost V 3 bases and J 2 bases, with 12 bases left between them. Germline V gives CDR1 SNHLY, CDR2 FYNNEI. This CDR3 has 15 residues. The CDR3 protein is CASSESPWATDTQYF. For the CDR3, the DNA is TGTGCCAGCAGTGAGAGCCCTTGGGCCACAGATACGCAGTATTTT.

The V and J genes are TRBV9 and TRBJ1-1; D call uncertain. This CDR3 comprises 15 residues. V was cut by 0 bases and J by 4 bases, with 13 bases left in between. Germline V lookup: CDR1 SGDLS, CDR2 YYNGEE. The CDR3 loop is CASSVGAARGTEAFF. The DNA for the CDR3 is TGTGCCAGCAGCGTAGGGGCCGCCCGGGGCACTGAAGCTTTCTTT.

This clone was seen only a few times. This chain links TRBV10-2 with TRBJ1-4; D may be TRBD1 (5 bases). V dropped 6 bases and J dropped 8 bases, with 13 bases sitting between them. This CDR3 region has 13 residues. Germline V gene data show CDR1 as WSHSY and CDR2 as SAAADI. For the CDR3, the DNA is TGCGCCAGCAGCCTAGGGGCTTGGGAAAAACTGTTTTTT. Encoded protein: CASSLGAWEKLFF.

This clone was picked up a small number of times. The chain employs TRBV5-4 and TRBJ2-7; TRBD1 matches at 7 bases. Trimming took 4 bases from V and 1 from J; bases not matched to a gene: 11. Germline CDR1 is SGHNT and CDR2 is YYREEE (reference sequence). The CDR3 runs to 16 residues. In DNA form, the CDR3 reads TGTGCCAGCAGCCGAGGGGGCAGGGATGTTTCCTACGAGCAGTACTTC. This sequence encodes CASSRGGRDVSYEQYF.

The count of this clone is one. V and J are TRBV11-2 and TRBJ1-6, with D maybe TRBD1 (6 bases). Germline V lookup: CDR1 SGHAT, CDR2 FQNNGV. Deletions cut 2 bases from V and 0 bases from J, with 8 bases between. The CDR3 extends over 16 amino acids. CDR3 bases: TGTGCCAGCAGCTTAACAGGGAACTCCTATAATTCACCCCTCCACTTT. It yields the protein CASSLTGNSYNSPLHF.